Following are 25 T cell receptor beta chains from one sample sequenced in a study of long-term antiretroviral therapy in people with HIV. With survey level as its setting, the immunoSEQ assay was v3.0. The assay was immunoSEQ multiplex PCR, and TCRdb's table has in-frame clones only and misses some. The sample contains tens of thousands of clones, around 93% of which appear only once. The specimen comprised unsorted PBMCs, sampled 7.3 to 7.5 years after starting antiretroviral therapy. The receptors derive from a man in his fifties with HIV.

CDR3 region: CASGGWAYGYTF. In DNA, the CDR3 is TGTGCCAGCGGGGGTTGGGCCTATGGCTACACCTTC. V gene TRBV19 combines with J gene TRBJ1-2; D perhaps matches TRBD1 (5 bases). The CDR3 is 12 residues long. The germline gives CDR1 LNHDA, CDR2 SQIVND (reference sequence). Trimming stripped 9 bases from V and 4 bases from J, with 12 bases between.

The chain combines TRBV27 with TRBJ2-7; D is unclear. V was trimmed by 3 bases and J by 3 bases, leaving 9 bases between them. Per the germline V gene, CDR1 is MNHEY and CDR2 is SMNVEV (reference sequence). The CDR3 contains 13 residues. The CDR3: CASSFTVHYEQYF. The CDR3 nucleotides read TGTGCCAGCAGTTTTACCGTCCACTACGAGCAGTACTTC.

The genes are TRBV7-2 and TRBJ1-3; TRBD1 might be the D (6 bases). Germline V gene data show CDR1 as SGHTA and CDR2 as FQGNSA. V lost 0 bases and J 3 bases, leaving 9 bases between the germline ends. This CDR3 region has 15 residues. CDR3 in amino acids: CASSLAGDIGNTIYF. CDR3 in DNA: TGTGCCAGCAGCTTAGCTGGGGACATTGGAAACACCATATATTTT.

CDR3 DNA: TGTGCCAGCAGCCGCGGACTAGCGGGGGGGCCCAGCTCTGGGGCCAACGTCCTGACTTTC. Its translation: CASSRGLAGGPSSGANVLTF. This rearrangement joins TRBV2 to TRBJ2-6, with 15 bases aligning to TRBD2. The CDR3 covers 20 residues. Germline CDR1 is SNHLY and CDR2 is FYNNEI. V lost 6 bases, J lost 0 bases, and 9 bases stayed unmatched.

The CDR3 reads CASRRDRDNYGYTF. The CDR3 DNA sequence: TGTGCCAGTAGGCGCGACAGAGATAACTATGGCTACACCTTC. The chain joins TRBV19 to TRBJ1-2, with D possibly matching TRBD1 (5 bases). The CDR3 spans 14 residues. Germline CDR1 LNHDA, CDR2 SQIVND (reference sequence). V lost 6 bases and J lost 1, with 12 bases in between.

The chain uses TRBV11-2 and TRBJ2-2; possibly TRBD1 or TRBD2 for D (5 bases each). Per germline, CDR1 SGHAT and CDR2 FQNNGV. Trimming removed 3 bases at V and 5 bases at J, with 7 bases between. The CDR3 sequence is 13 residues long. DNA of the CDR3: TGTGCCAGCAGCTTTGGGGGAACCGGGGAGCTGTTTTTT. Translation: CASSFGGTGELFF.

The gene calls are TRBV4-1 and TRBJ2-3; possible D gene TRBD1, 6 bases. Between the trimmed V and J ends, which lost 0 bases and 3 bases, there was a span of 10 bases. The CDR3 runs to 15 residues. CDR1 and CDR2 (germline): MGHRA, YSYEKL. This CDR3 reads CASSQEGGKTDTQYF. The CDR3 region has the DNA TGCGCCAGCAGCCAAGAAGGGGGAAAGACAGATACGCAGTATTTT.

The CDR3: CASTVKGGGTDTQYF. CDR3 bases: TGTGCCAGCACCGTAAAGGGGGGGGGCACAGATACGCAGTATTTT. The chain is built from TRBV5-4 and TRBJ2-3; maybe TRBD2 (7 bases). The germline CDR1 and CDR2 sequences are SGHNT and YYREEE (reference sequence). The CDR3 covers 15 residues. V gave up 6 bases and J gave up 1 base, with 15 bases separating them. The variable domain in full, completed from reference TRBV5-4 and TRBJ2-3, reads ETGVTQSPTHLIKTRGQQVTLRCSSQSGHNTVSWYQQALGQGPQFIFQYYREEENGRGNFPPRFSGLQFPNYSSELNVNALELDDSALYLCASTVKGGGTDTQYFGPGTRLTVL.

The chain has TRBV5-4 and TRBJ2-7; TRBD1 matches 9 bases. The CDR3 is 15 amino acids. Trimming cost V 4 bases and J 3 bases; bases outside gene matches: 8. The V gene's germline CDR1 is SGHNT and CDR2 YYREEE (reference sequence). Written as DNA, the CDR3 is TGTGCCAGCAGCCAACCAGGGACAGGGAACTACGAGCAGTACTTC. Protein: CASSQPGTGNYEQYF.

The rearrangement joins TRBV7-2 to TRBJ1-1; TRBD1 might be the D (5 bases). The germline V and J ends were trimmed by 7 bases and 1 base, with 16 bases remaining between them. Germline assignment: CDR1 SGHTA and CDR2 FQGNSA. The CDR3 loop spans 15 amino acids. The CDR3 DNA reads TGTGCCAGCATGACCTTGACAGCCGCGAACACTGAAGCTTTCTTT. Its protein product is CASMTLTAANTEAFF.

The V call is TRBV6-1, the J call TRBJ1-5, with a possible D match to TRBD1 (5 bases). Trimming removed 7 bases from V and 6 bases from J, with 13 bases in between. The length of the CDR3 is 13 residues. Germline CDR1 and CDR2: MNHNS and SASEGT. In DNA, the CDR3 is TGTGCCAGCATGGGGGGTTACGGTCAGCCCCAGCATTTT. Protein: CASMGGYGQPQHF.

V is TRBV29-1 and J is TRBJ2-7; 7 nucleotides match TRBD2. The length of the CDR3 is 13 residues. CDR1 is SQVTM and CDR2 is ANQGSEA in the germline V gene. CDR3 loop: CRGGDDEAYEQYF. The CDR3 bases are TGCAGGGGGGGGGACGACGAGGCCTACGAGCAGTACTTC.

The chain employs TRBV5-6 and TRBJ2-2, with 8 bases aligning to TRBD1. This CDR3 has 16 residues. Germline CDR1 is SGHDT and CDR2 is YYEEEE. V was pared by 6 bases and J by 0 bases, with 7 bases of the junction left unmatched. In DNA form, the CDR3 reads TGTGCCAGCAACTTTGACAGGGGACCGAACACCGGGGAGCTGTTTTTT. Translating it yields CASNFDRGPNTGELFF.

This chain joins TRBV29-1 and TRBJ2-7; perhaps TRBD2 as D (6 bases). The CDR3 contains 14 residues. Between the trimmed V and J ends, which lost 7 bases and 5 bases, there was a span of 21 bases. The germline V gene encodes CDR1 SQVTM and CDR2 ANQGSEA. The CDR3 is CSAFGTEASDEQYF. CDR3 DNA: TGCAGCGCCTTTGGGACTGAGGCTTCAGACGAGCAGTACTTC.

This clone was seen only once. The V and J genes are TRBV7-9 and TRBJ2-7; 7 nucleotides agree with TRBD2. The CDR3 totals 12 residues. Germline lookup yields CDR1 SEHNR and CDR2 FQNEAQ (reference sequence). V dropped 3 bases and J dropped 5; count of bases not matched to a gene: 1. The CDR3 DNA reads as TGTGCCAGCAGCTTCGGGACTAACGAGCAGTACTTC. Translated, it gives CASSFGTNEQYF.

The CDR3 loop is CASSPGDTTYEQYF. The CDR3 DNA reads TGTGCCAGCAGTCCAGGGGATACTACCTACGAGCAGTACTTC. The V and J genes are TRBV6-6 and TRBJ2-7, with a tentative D call TRBD1 (6 bases). The V end was cut by 5 bases, the J end by 2 bases, with 13 bases between. The V gene's germline CDR1 is MNHNY and CDR2 SVGAGI (reference sequence). The CDR3 sequence is 14 residues long.

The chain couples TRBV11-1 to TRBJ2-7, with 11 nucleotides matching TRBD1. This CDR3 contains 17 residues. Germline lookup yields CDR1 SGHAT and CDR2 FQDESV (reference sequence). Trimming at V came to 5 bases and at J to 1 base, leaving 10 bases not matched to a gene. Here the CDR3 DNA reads TGTGCCAGCAGCACACCACCCGGGACAGGGGGGTCCTACGAGCAGTACTTC. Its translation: CASSTPPGTGGSYEQYF.

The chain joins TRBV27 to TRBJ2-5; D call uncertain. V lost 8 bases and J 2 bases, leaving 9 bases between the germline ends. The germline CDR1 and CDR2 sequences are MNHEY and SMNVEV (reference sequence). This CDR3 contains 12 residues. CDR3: CASGIRQETQYF. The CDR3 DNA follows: TGTGCCAGCGGCATCCGTCAAGAGACCCAGTACTTC.

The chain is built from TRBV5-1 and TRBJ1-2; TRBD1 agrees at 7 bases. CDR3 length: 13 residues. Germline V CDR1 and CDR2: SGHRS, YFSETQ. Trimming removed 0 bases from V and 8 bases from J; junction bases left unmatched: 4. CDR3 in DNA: TGCGCCAGCAGCTTGGGTACAGGGGAGGGCTACACCTTC. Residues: CASSLGTGEGYTF.

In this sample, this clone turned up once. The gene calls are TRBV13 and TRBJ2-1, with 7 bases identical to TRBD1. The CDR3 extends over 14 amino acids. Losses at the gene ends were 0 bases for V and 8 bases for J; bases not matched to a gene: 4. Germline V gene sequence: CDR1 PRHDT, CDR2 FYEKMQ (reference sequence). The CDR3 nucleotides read TGTGCCAGCAGCTTAGGCGACAGGGCCTATGAGCAGTTCTTC. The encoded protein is CASSLGDRAYEQFF.

The CDR3 DNA reads TGTGCCAGTTCAAGTGAGGGAGGGTCCTACGAGCAGTACTTC. It codes for CASSSEGGSYEQYF. The chain employs TRBV2 and TRBJ2-7; TRBD2 agrees at 7 bases. V lost 9 bases to trimming and J lost 1 base; unmatched junction nucleotides: 9. Germline CDR1 reads SNHLY; CDR2 reads FYNNEI. The length of the CDR3 is 14 residues. Drawing the rest from reference TRBV2 and TRBJ2-7, the complete variable domain is EPEVTQTPSHQVTQMGQEVILRCVPISNHLYFYWYRQILGQKVEFLVSFYNNEISEKSEIFDDQFSVERPDGSNFTLKIRSTKLEDSAMYFCASSSEGGSYEQYFGPGTRLTVT.

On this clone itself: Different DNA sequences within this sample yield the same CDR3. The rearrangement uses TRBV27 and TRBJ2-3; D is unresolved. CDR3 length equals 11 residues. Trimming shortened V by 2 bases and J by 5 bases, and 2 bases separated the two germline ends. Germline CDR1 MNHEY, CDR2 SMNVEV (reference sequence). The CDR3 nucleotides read TGTGCCAGCAGTTTAGGAGATACGCAGTATTTT. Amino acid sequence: CASSLGDTQYF.

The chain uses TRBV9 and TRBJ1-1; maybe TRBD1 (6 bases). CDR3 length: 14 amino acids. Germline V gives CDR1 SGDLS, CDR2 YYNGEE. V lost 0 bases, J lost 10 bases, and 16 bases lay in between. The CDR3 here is CASSVGTAEGGAFF. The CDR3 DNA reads TGTGCCAGCAGCGTAGGGACAGCTGAGGGAGGAGCTTTCTTT.

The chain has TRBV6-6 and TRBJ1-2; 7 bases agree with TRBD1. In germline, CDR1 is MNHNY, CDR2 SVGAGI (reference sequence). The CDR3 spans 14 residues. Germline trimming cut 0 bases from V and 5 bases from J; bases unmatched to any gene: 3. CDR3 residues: CASSYSTRGYGYTF. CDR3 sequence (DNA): TGTGCCAGCAGTTACTCGACCAGGGGGTATGGCTACACCTTC.

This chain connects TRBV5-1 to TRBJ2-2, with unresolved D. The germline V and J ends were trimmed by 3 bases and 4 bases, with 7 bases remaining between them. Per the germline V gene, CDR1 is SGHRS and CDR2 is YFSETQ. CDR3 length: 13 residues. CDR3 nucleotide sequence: TGCGCCAGCAGCTCCCTAGGCACCGGGGAGCTGTTTTTT. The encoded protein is CASSSLGTGELFF.